This T cell receptor beta chain was recovered during a study of regulatory T cells in long-lasting Graves disease. Study in general: Those Graves' patients who were newly diagnosed had been on antithyroid drugs under 3 months.

Construction of TCR beta libraries relied on iRepertoire HTBI primers and on Arm-PCR targeting CDR3 regions. Original methodology: Identification across samples found approximately 60 TRBV and roughly 14 TRBJ segments. Each CDR3 protein gets one entry after TCRdb re-called the multiplex PCR reads with MiXCR. The V and J calls follow TCRdb's processing rather than the paper's. The data hold 500,000 or so distinct CDR3 sequences, with roughly 17% observed a single time. The sample holds many counts of this clonotype. CDR1 and CDR2 from the germline V gene are KGHDR and SFDVKD. V lost 9 bases, J lost 5 bases, and 17 bases lay in between. The CDR3 has 14 amino acids. Sample time point: newly diagnosed GD, antithyroid drugs for less than 3 months. Following extraction of RNA from PBMCs, that RNA was used to make the TCR library. EDTA tubes received nine milliliters of drawn peripheral blood. The sample was also reused in another study, on T cells in Graves' hyperthyroidism and ophthalmopathy. As that study records: Initially, a first-round RT-PCR of the TCR CDR3 employed the HTBI primer set.

The chain is built from TRBV24-1 and TRBJ2-3; perhaps TRBD1 as D (6 bases). This material consisted of peripheral blood mononuclear cells (PBMCs), taken at new diagnosis, from a patient treated with antithyroid drugs. The source is a man aged 35 to 55 with Graves disease. The CDR3 region is CATGPGIQGDTQYF. DNA of the CDR3: TGTGCCACCGGCCCCGGGATACAGGGAGATACGCAGTATTTT.